This TCR beta chain emerged from a study of blood T cell repertoires in COVID-19. Study details: Acute and convalescent COVID-19 specimens originated in the United States, Italy and Spain. In each case, the material was cDNA or gDNA derived from T cells, B-cell-depleted T cells, or PBMCs.

Per the original data handling: From reference gene primer amplification, estimates of nucleated cell counts were derived. Clones were sequenced by immunoSEQ multiplex PCR, and TCRdb holds only the in-frame ones, with some missing. For V, J and clone size, that table is used; D and trimming come from the DNA. The sample includes about 47,000 clones, under 95% of them seen just once. This CDR3 contains 16 residues. V was pared by 8 bases and J by 4 bases, with 11 bases of the junction left unmatched. The germline CDR1 and CDR2 sequences are SGHTA and FQGNSA. J is TRBJ2-1 and V is TRBV7-2; 10 bases are shared with TRBD2. This clonotype was obtained from a man in his 70s with active COVID-19. Specimen: peripheral blood. CDR3 DNA sequence: TGTGCCAGCGGAAACGTAGCGGGGGGCCTATACAATGAGCAGTTCTTC. Its protein is CASGNVAGGLYNEQFF.